Listed below are T cell receptor beta chains from one sample, sequenced in a study of blood T cell repertoires in COVID-19. Data came from immunoSEQ multiplex PCR; TCRdb stores just in-frame clones and leaves some out. The sample has under 250,000 clones, 83% seen once; the top ten hold 2% to 3%. Sequenced sample: peripheral blood. The source of these receptors is a woman in her thirties or forties with active or convalescent COVID-19. Each CDR3 is given with its conserved first and last residue. Fields, in order: clone size, J gene, V gene, D gene, CDR3 DNA, CDR3 protein. A D gene is named only where the DNA matches it firmly. Rows may omit the clone size; those that give it use once, few, many or a size class.

>.|TRBJ1-2|TRBV4-2|TRBD1
TGTGCCAGCAGCCAACCGACAGGGGCCGCTGGCTACACCTTC
CASSQPTGAAGYTF
>.|TRBJ1-1|TRBV2|TRBD1
TGTGCCAGCAGTTTGACAGGGGTGGACACTGAAGCTTTCTTT
CASSLTGVDTEAFF
>.|TRBJ2-7|TRBV19|.
TGTGCCAGTAGTATGTTAATATCCAGCTCCTACGAGCAGTACTTC
CASSMLISSSYEQYF
>.|TRBJ1-1|TRBV5-5|.
TGTGCCAGCAGCAGGACAGAACAGAACACTGAAGCTTTCTTT
CASSRTEQNTEAFF
>.|TRBJ1-5|TRBV4-2|TRBD1
TGTGCCAGCAGCCAACCCCAGACAGGGAGCAATCAGCCCCAGCATTTT
CASSQPQTGSNQPQHF
>once|TRBJ1-1|TRBV6-5|.
TGTGCCAGCAGTTACTCTTTAGGGACTTCGAACACTGAAGCTTTCTTT
CASSYSLGTSNTEAFF
>.|TRBJ1-2|TRBV6-1|TRBD1
TGTGCCAGCAGTGAAGACGGACGCAGGGGGGCTCGGGGCTACACCTTC
CASSEDGRRGARGYTF
>once|TRBJ2-5|TRBV10-3|.
TGTGCCATCAGTGAGTCGGCAGGGGTTAGGGAGACCCAGTACTTC
CAISESAGVRETQYF
>.|TRBJ1-2|TRBV5-1|.
TGCGCCAGCAGCTTGGAGTCCGGCCAGGGTGGGTATGGCTACACCTTC
CASSLESGQGGYGYTF
>.|TRBJ2-2|TRBV19|TRBD2
TGTGCCAGTAAGCACGGGGGGATGTTCGGGAGCACCGGGGAGCTGTTTTTT
CASKHGGMFGSTGELFF
>.|TRBJ1-1|TRBV7-9|.
TGTGCCAGCAGCTTAGAAGGGGACACTGAAGCTTTCTTT
CASSLEGDTEAFF
>.|TRBJ1-3|TRBV9|.
TGTGCCAGCAGCCCCCCGATTAGCTCTGGAAACACCATATATTTT
CASSPPISSGNTIYF
>.|TRBJ2-5|TRBV4-3|.
TGCGCCAGCAGCCAAGATCTTTGGGGGGTGCAAGAGACCCAGTACTTC
CASSQDLWGVQETQYF
>.|TRBJ2-5|TRBV9|.
TGTGCCAGCAGCGACCCCAGGGCCCAAGAGACCCAGTACTTC
CASSDPRAQETQYF
>once|TRBJ1-6|TRBV3-1/TRBV3-2|.
TGTGCCAGCAGCCAAGATGCGCAAGGGGAGGGTTCACCCCTCCACTTT
CASSQDAQGEGSPLHF
>once|TRBJ2-5|TRBV30|TRBD2
TGTGCCTGGAGCGGAATAGCGGGAGGGCCGGAAGAGACCCAGTACTTC
CAWSGIAGGPEETQYF
>.|TRBJ2-7|TRBV6-5|.
TGTGCCAGCAGTTCGAGAGGCGACGAGCAGTACTTC
CASSSRGDEQYF
>.|TRBJ2-1|TRBV29-1|TRBD1
TGCAGCGGAGACAGGGGGCTTTCCAATGAGCAGTTCTTC
CSGDRGLSNEQFF
>.|TRBJ1-1|TRBV7-3|TRBD1
TGTGCCAGCAGCTTAACGGGCGACAGGGTGGGAACTGAAGCTTTCTTT
CASSLTGDRVGTEAFF
>.|TRBJ1-1|TRBV2|.
TGTGCCAGCAGTGAGTGGACAATGAACACTGAAGCTTTCTTT
CASSEWTMNTEAFF
>.|TRBJ2-3|TRBV9|.
TGTGCCAGCAGCGTACAACCTGACGGGTCGGGGGATACGCAGTATTTT
CASSVQPDGSGDTQYF
>.|TRBJ2-7|TRBV4-1|.
TGCGCCAGCAGCCAAGTAGCCAGAGGCTACGAGCAGTACTTC
CASSQVARGYEQYF
>.|TRBJ2-5|TRBV24-1|TRBD2
TGTGCCACCAGTGTTGGCGGGAGCCCCCAAGAGACCCAGTACTTC
CATSVGGSPQETQYF
>.|TRBJ2-4|TRBV28|.
TGTGCCAGCAGTACGAACCGGGACTGGAATACCAAAAACATTCAGTACTTC
CASSTNRDWNTKNIQYF
>once|TRBJ2-7|TRBV4-2|TRBD2
TGTGCCAGCAGCCAACTAAGCGGGAGGGGAACCTACGAGCAGTACTTC
CASSQLSGRGTYEQYF
>.|TRBJ1-2|TRBV5-6|.
TGTGCCTGCAGCTGGTCACAGGTTGATGGCTACACCTTC
CACSWSQVDGYTF
>.|TRBJ2-2|TRBV11-3|TRBD2
TGTGCCAGCAGCGTCTCGACTAGCGGAAGGAACACCGGGGAGCTGTTTTTT
CASSVSTSGRNTGELFF
>.|TRBJ1-2|TRBV12-3/TRBV12-4|TRBD1
TGTGCCAGCAGCCCGGACAGGAGCTATGGCTACACCTTC
CASSPDRSYGYTF